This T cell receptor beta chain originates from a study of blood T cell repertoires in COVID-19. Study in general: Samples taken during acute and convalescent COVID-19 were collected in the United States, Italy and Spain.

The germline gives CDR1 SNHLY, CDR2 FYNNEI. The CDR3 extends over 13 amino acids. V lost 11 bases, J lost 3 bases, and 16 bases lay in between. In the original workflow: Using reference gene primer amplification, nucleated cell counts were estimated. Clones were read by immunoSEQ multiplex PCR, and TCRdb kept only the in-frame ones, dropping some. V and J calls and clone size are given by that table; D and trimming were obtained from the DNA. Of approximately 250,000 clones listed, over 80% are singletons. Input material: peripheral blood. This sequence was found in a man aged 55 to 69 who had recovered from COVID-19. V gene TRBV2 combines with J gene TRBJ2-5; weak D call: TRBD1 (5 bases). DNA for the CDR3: TGTGCCGGGGCTTTGGGAATAAAAGAGACCCAGTACTTC. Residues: CAGALGIKETQYF.